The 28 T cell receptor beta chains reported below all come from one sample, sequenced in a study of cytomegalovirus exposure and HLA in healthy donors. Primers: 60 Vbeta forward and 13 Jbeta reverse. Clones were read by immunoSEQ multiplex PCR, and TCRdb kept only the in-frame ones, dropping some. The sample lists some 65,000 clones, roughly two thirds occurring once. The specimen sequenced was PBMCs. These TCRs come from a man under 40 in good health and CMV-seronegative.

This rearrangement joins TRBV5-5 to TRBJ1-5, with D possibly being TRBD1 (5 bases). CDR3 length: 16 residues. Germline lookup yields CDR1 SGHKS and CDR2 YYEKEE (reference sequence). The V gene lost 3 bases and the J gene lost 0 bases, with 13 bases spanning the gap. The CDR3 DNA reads TGTGCCAGCAGCTCGCAGGGCCCCTATAGCAATCAGCCCCAGCATTTT. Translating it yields CASSSQGPYSNQPQHF.

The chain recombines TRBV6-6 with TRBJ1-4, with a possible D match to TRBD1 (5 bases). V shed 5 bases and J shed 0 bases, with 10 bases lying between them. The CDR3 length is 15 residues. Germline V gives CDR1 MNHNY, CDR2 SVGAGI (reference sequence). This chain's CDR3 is CASSHTGATNEKLFF. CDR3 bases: TGTGCCAGCAGTCACACAGGTGCAACTAATGAAAAACTGTTTTTT.

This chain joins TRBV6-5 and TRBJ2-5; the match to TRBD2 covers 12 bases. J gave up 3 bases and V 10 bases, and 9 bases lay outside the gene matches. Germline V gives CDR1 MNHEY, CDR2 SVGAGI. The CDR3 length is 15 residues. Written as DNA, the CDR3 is TGTGCCACCAGAGGACTAGCGGGACTCAAAGAGACCCAGTACTTC. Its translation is CATRGLAGLKETQYF.

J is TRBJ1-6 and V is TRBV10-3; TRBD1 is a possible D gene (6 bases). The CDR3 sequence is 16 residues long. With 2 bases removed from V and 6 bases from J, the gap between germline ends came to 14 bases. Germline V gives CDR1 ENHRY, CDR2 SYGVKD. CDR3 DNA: TGTGCCATCAGTGAGACAGGGCTATCCCTTAATTCACCCCTCCACTTT. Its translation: CAISETGLSLNSPLHF.

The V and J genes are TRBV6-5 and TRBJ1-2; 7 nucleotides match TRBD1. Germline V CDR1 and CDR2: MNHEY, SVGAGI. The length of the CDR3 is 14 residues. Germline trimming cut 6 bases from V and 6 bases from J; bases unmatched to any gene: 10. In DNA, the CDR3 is TGTGCCAGCAGAGACTCGGGACAGTCGGATGGCTACACCTTC. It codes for CASRDSGQSDGYTF.

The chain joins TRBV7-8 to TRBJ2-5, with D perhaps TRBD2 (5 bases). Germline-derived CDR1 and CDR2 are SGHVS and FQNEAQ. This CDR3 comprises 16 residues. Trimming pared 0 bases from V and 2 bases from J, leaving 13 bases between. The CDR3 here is CASSLAQSGTQETQYF. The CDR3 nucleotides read TGTGCCAGCAGCTTAGCGCAGAGCGGAACACAAGAGACCCAGTACTTC.

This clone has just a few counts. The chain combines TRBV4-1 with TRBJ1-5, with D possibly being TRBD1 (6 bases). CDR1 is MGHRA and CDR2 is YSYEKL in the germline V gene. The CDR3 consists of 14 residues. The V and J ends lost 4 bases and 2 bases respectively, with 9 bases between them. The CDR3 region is CASSRTEGNQPQHF. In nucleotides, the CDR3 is TGCGCCAGCAGCCGGACAGAGGGCAATCAGCCCCAGCATTTT.

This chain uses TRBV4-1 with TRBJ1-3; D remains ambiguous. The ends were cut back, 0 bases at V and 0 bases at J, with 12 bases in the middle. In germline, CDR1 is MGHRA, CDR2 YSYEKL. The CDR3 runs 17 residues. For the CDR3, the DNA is TGCGCCAGCAGCCAAGATACGGGGAGAGCCTCTGGAAACACCATATATTTT. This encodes CASSQDTGRASGNTIYF.

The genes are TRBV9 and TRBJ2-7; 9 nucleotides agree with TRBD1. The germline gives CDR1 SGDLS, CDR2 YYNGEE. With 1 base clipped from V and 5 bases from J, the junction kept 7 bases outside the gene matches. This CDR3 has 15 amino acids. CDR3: CASSVLGRTGDEQYF. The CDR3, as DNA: TGTGCCAGCAGCGTATTGGGGCGGACAGGGGACGAGCAGTACTTC.

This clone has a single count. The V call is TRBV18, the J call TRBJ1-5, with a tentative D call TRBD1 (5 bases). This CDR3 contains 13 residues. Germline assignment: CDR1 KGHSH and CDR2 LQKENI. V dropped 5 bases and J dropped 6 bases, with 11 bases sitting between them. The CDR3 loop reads CASSSGPPQPQHF. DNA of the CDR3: TGTGCCAGCTCATCAGGGCCCCCTCAGCCCCAGCATTTT. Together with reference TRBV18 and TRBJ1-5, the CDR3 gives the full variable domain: NAGVMQNPRHLVRRRGQEARLRCSPMKGHSHVYWYRQLPEEGLKFMVYLQKENIIDESGMPKERFSAEFPKEGPSILRIQQVVRGDSAAYFCASSSGPPQPQHFGDGTRLSIL.

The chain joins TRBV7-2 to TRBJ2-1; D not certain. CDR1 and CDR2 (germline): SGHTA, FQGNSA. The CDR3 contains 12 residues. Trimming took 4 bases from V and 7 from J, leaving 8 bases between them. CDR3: CASSSILNEQFF. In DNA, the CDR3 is TGTGCCAGCAGCTCCATACTAAATGAGCAGTTCTTC.

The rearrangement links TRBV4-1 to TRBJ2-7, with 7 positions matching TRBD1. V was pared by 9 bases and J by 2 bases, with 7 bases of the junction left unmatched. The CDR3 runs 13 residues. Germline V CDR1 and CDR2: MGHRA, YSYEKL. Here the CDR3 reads CASSNRGTYEQYF. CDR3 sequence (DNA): TGCGCCAGTTCTAACAGGGGAACCTACGAGCAGTACTTC.

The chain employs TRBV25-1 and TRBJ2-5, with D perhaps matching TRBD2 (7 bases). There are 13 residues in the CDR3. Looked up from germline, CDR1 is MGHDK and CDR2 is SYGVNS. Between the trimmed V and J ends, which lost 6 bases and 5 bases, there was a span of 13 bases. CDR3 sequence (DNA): TGTGCCAGCAGGAGGGGGGGGCTTGAGACCCAGTACTTC. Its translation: CASRRGGLETQYF.

The CDR3 DNA reads as TGCGCCAGCAGTTTTGGACAGGGGCTCTCATTAATGAATTCACCCCTCCACTTT. This sequence encodes CASSFGQGLSLMNSPLHF. This rearrangement joins TRBV5-1 to TRBJ1-6, with 9 bases lining up with TRBD1. After removal of 5 bases from V and 7 bases from J, the junction contained 16 bases not matched to a gene. The V gene's germline CDR1 is SGHRS and CDR2 YFSETQ. This CDR3 has 18 amino acids.

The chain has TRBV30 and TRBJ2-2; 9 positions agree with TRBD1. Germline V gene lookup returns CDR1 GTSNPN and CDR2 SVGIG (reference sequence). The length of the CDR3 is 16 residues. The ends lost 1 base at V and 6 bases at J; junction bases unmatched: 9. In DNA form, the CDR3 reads TGTGCCTGGAGTGGAGGGACAGGGCAACACTCCGGGGAGCTGTTTTTT. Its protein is CAWSGGTGQHSGELFF. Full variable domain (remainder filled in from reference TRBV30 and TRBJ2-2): SQTIHQWPATLVQPVGSPLSLECTVEGTSNPNLYWYRQAAGRGLQLLFYSVGIGQISSEVPQNLSASRPQDRQFILSSKKLLLSDSGFYLCAWSGGTGQHSGELFFGEGSRLTVL.

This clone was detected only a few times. In DNA form, the CDR3 reads TGTGCCAGCAGCTTGGGCGCGGGGCAGGGTGGCTACACCTTC. Its translation is CASSLGAGQGGYTF. The V and J genes are TRBV5-6 and TRBJ1-2; D is perhaps TRBD1 (5 bases). Trimming pared 0 bases from V and 7 bases from J, leaving 13 bases between. Germline CDR1 and CDR2: SGHDT and YYEEEE. This CDR3 is built from 14 residues.

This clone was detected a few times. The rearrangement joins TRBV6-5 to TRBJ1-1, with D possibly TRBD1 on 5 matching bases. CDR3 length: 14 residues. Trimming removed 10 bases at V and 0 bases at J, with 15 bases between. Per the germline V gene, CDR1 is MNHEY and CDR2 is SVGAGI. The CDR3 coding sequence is TGTGCCACCACGACAGTAGACATGAACACTGAAGCTTTCTTT. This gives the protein CATTTVDMNTEAFF.

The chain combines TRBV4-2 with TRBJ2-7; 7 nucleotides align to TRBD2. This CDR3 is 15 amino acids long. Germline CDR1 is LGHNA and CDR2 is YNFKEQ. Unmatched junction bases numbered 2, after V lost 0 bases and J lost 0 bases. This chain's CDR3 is CASSQDRLASYEQYF. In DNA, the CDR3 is TGTGCCAGCAGCCAAGATAGACTAGCCTCCTACGAGCAGTACTTC.

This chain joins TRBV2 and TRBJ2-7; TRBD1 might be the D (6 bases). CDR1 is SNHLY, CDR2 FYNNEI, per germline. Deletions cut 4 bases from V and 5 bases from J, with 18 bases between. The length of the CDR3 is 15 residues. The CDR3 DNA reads TGTGCCAGCAGTGTAAGGGGACATGGTGGTAACGAGCAGTACTTC. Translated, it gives CASSVRGHGGNEQYF. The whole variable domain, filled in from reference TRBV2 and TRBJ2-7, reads EPEVTQTPSHQVTQMGQEVILRCVPISNHLYFYWYRQILGQKVEFLVSFYNNEISEKSEIFDDQFSVERPDGSNFTLKIRSTKLEDSAMYFCASSVRGHGGNEQYFGPGTRLTVT.

CDR3 bases: TGTGCCAGCAGCTTAGGATACGCCCGGGACAGCGGTGAGCAGTACTTC. It specifies CASSLGYARDSGEQYF. The rearrangement uses TRBV11-2 and TRBJ2-7; 7 bases map to TRBD1. The germline V gene has CDR1 SGHAT and CDR2 FQNNGV. With 1 base clipped from V and 7 bases from J, the junction kept 13 bases outside the gene matches. This CDR3 spans 16 amino acids. Full variable domain (outside the CDR3, taken from reference TRBV11-2 and TRBJ2-7): EAGVAQSPRYKIIEKRQSVAFWCNPISGHATLYWYQQILGQGPKLLIQFQNNGVVDDSQLPKDRFSAERLKGVDSTLKIQPAKLEDSAVYLCASSLGYARDSGEQYFGPGTRLTVT.

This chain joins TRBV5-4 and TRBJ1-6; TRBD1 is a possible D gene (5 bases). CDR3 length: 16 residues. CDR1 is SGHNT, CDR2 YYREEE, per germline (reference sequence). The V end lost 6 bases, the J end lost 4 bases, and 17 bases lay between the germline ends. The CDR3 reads CASTTEQGGYNSPLHF. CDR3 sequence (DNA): TGTGCCAGCACCACGGAGCAGGGAGGGTATAATTCACCCCTCCACTTT. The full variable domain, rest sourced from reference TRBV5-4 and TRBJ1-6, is ETGVTQSPTHLIKTRGQQVTLRCSSQSGHNTVSWYQQALGQGPQFIFQYYREEENGRGNFPPRFSGLQFPNYSSELNVNALELDDSALYLCASTTEQGGYNSPLHFGNGTRLTVT.

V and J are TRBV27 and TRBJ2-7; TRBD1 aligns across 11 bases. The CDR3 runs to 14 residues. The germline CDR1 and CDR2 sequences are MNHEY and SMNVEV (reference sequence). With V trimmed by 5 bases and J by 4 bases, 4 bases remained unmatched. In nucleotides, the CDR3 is TGTGCCAGCAGTCATGGACAGGGGGCGTACGAGCAGTACTTC. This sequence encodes CASSHGQGAYEQYF.

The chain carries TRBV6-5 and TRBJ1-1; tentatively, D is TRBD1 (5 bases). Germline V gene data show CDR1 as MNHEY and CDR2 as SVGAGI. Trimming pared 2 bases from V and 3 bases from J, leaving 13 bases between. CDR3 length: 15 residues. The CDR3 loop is CASSYSSGGDTEAFF. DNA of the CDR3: TGTGCCAGCAGTTACAGTTCTGGGGGGGACACTGAAGCTTTCTTT.

The DNA for the CDR3 is TGTGCCAGCAGCCTCGGGACACCTGATCTTCCCCTCCACTTT. This gives the protein CASSLGTPDLPLHF. V gene TRBV6-6 combines with J gene TRBJ1-6; TRBD1 might be the D (6 bases). The germline V and J ends were trimmed by 6 bases and 13 bases, with 19 bases remaining between them. The CDR3 is 14 amino acids. Per germline, CDR1 MNHNY and CDR2 SVGAGI (reference sequence).

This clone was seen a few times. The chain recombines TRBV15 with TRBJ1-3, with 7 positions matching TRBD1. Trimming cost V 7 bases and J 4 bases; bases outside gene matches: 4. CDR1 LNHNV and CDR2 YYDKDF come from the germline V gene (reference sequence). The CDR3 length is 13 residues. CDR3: CATMGQLGNTIYF. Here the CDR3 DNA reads TGTGCCACCATGGGACAGCTAGGAAACACCATATATTTT.

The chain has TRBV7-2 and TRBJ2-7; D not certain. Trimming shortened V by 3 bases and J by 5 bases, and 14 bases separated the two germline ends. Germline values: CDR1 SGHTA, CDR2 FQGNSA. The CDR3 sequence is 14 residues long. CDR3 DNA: TGTGCCAGCAGCTTGCAAGGAGCTGCACACGAGCAGTACTTC. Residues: CASSLQGAAHEQYF.

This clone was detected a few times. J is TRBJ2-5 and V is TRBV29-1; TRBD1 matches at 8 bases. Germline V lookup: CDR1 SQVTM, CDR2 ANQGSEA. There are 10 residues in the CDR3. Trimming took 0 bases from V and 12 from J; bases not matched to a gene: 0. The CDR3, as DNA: TGCAGCGTTGAAGAACAGGGGGAGTACTTC. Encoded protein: CSVEEQGEYF.

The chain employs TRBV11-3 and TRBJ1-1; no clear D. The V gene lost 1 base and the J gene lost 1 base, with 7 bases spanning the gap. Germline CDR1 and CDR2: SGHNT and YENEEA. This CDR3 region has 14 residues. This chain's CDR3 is CASSLGATNTEAFF. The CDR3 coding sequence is TGTGCCAGCAGCTTAGGGGCGACGAACACTGAAGCTTTCTTT.